A single sample gave rise to the 32 T cell receptor beta chains below, sequenced in a study of control samples from healthy donors and cancer patients. The data were produced by immunoSEQ multiplex PCR, yet TCRdb's version contains in-frame clones alone and is incomplete. The table has some 99,000 clones, 90% seen once. The specimen was blood. These receptors all stem from a human donor in good health. The donor label of this sample is uncertain.

CDR3 amino acids: CSVDQGLYGYTF. CDR3 bases: TGCAGCGTTGACCAGGGCCTCTATGGCTACACCTTC. V gene TRBV29-1 combines with J gene TRBJ1-2, with D possibly matching TRBD1 (5 bases). V was shortened by 3 bases and J by 4 bases, with 9 bases between the two germline ends. This CDR3 has 12 amino acids. CDR1 and CDR2 from the germline V gene are SQVTM and ANQGSEA.

The gene calls are TRBV5-4 and TRBJ2-7, with 10 bases aligning to TRBD1. Germline V gene lookup returns CDR1 SGHNT and CDR2 YYREEE (reference sequence). The CDR3 consists of 16 residues. V lost 4 bases, J lost 3 bases, and 10 bases stayed unmatched. CDR3 in DNA: TGTGCCAGCAGCCCGGAACGGGACAGGGGAAGCTACGAGCAGTACTTC. Amino acids: CASSPERDRGSYEQYF.

CDR3 bases: TGTGCCAGCAGCGAATCCGGGACAGGGGGACTGTTAGAAAAACTGTTTTTT. The encoded protein is CASSESGTGGLLEKLFF. V and J are TRBV9 and TRBJ1-4; 11 bases align to TRBD1. The germline CDR1 and CDR2 sequences are SGDLS and YYNGEE. V shed 3 bases, J shed 8 bases, and the junction held 12 bases outside the gene matches. The CDR3 length is 17 residues.

The V gene is TRBV6-2 or TRBV6-3, the J gene TRBJ2-6; D remains unclear. V lost 2 bases and J lost 4, with 9 bases in between. The CDR3 has 15 amino acids. Germline CDR1 and CDR2: MNHEY and SVGEGT. The chain's CDR3 is CASSYAVTGANVLTF. CDR3 coding DNA: TGTGCCAGCAGTTACGCGGTGACCGGGGCCAACGTCCTGACTTTC.

V gene TRBV19 combines with J gene TRBJ2-2; D remains ambiguous. V was clipped by 4 bases and J by 4 bases, with 10 bases between them. Germline V lookup: CDR1 LNHDA, CDR2 SQIVND (reference sequence). The CDR3 spans 14 residues. DNA of the CDR3: TGTGCCAGTAGTACCCATCTTAGCACCGGGGAGCTGTTTTTT. This encodes CASSTHLSTGELFF.

The J gene is TRBJ1-2, the V gene TRBV12-3 or TRBV12-4; D not resolved. V lost 6 bases and J lost 2, with 4 bases in between. The CDR3 is 11 amino acids. CDR3 DNA: TGTGCCAGCAGGGCCAACTATGGCTACACCTTC. Its translation is CASRANYGYTF.

This chain joins TRBV6-2 or TRBV6-3 and TRBJ2-1, with TRBD1 matching 9 bases. The CDR3 is made up of 14 amino acids. Germline V gives CDR1 MNHEY, CDR2 SVGEGT. Losses at the gene ends were 6 bases for V and 2 bases for J; bases not matched to a gene: 2. The CDR3 loop reads CASSGQGTYNEQFF. Written as DNA, the CDR3 is TGTGCCAGCAGCGGACAGGGGACCTACAATGAGCAGTTCTTC.

This chain uses TRBV7-9 with TRBJ2-3; D gene uncertain. The CDR3 sequence is 14 residues long. V lost 8 bases and J lost 1, with 13 bases in between. CDR1 and CDR2 (germline): SEHNR, FQNEAQ (reference sequence). The CDR3 DNA reads as TGTGCCAGCCGACTCTCATTGGGCACAGATACGCAGTATTTT. It is translated as CASRLSLGTDTQYF.

This chain uses TRBV7-6 with TRBJ2-3; D is uncertain. Germline CDR1 and CDR2: SGHVS and FNYEAQ. The CDR3 length is 14 residues. The V gene lost 1 base and the J gene lost 0 bases, with 5 bases spanning the gap. This CDR3 is CASSLDPSTDTQYF. CDR3 coding DNA: TGTGCCAGCAGCTTAGATCCGAGCACAGATACGCAGTATTTT.

The chain has TRBV10-2 and TRBJ1-2; no clear D gene. Germline V gives CDR1 WSHSY, CDR2 SAAADI. This CDR3 contains 16 residues. The V gene lost 0 bases and the J gene lost 0 bases, with 11 bases spanning the gap. DNA for the CDR3: TGCGCCAGCAGTGAGTCGCGGGTGAAGACTAACTATGGCTACACCTTC. Translating gives CASSESRVKTNYGYTF.

V gene TRBV5-5 combines with J gene TRBJ2-1; TRBD1 agrees at 9 bases. The CDR3 totals 14 residues. The V segment lost 5 bases and the J segment 7 bases; nucleotides outside the gene matches: 7. Per germline, CDR1 SGHKS and CDR2 YYEKEE (reference sequence). CDR3 loop: CASRKTGTGNEQFF. The CDR3 coding sequence is TGTGCCAGCAGAAAAACCGGGACAGGGAATGAGCAGTTCTTC.

This sequence joins TRBV18 and TRBJ1-4; D ambiguous. Germline V gives CDR1 KGHSH, CDR2 LQKENI. V was shortened by 5 bases and J by 2 bases, with 9 bases between the two germline ends. The CDR3 sequence is 14 residues long. CDR3 sequence: CASSRTGTNEKLFF. Written as DNA, the CDR3 is TGTGCCAGCTCAAGGACGGGTACTAATGAAAAACTGTTTTTT.

There are a few counts of this clone. V gene TRBV21-1 combines with J gene TRBJ2-3; whether TRBD1, the table's D call, matches the DNA was not checked. TRBV21-1 is listed as a pseudogene. The CDR3 totals 13 residues. This CDR3 is CASRVGTADTQYF. The CDR3 DNA sequence: TGTGCCAGCAGAGTGGGGACAGCAGATACGCAGTATTTT.

This clone is a singleton in its sample. The J gene is TRBJ1-1, the V gene TRBV27; D possibly corresponds to TRBD1 (5 bases). The V gene's germline CDR1 is MNHEY and CDR2 SMNVEV (reference sequence). The germline V and J ends were trimmed by 5 bases and 5 bases, with 15 bases remaining between them. CDR3 length: 14 residues. The CDR3 DNA reads as TGTGCCAGCAGTGTCCAGGGTTTTGAGACTGAAGCTTTCTTT. Translation gives CASSVQGFETEAFF.

The sample holds one count of this clone. The chain uses TRBV29-1 and TRBJ2-5, with TRBD2 identical over 8 bases. Germline-derived CDR1 and CDR2 are SQVTM and ANQGSEA. The CDR3 spans 14 residues. Unmatched junction bases numbered 11, after V lost 6 bases and J lost 5 bases. The CDR3 sequence: CSVATTSARETQYF. CDR3 in DNA: TGCAGCGTCGCTACGACTAGCGCTCGGGAGACCCAGTACTTC.

This chain joins TRBV6-5 and TRBJ2-7, with 12 bases fitting TRBD1. V was clipped by 6 bases and J by 6 bases; unmatched bases: 6. This CDR3 comprises 14 residues. Germline assignment: CDR1 MNHEY and CDR2 SVGAGI. The CDR3 region has the DNA TGTGCCAGCAGGGCGACGGGACAGGGGGCCGAGCAGTACTTC. Translation gives CASRATGQGAEQYF.

The chain couples TRBV5-6 to TRBJ2-3, with D tentatively TRBD1 or TRBD2 (5 bases each). V was clipped by 2 bases and J by 1 base, with 14 bases between them. The CDR3 has 16 residues. Per the germline V gene, CDR1 is SGHDT and CDR2 is YYEEEE. The CDR3 is CASSFRGRVGTDTQYF. CDR3 nucleotide sequence: TGTGCCAGCAGCTTTAGGGGACGGGTGGGCACAGATACGCAGTATTTT.

V gene TRBV19 combines with J gene TRBJ1-6; no clear D. Germline lookup yields CDR1 LNHDA and CDR2 SQIVND (reference sequence). The CDR3 extends over 16 amino acids. The ends were cut back, 3 bases at V and 0 bases at J, with 9 bases in the middle. The CDR3 loop reads CASSIGIFSYNSPLHF. The DNA for the CDR3 is TGTGCCAGTAGTATTGGTATTTTCTCCTATAATTCACCCCTCCACTTT. Using reference TRBV19 and TRBJ1-6 for the parts outside the CDR3, the full variable domain is DGGITQSPKYLFRKEGQNVTLSCEQNLNHDAMYWYRQDPGQGLRLIYYSQIVNDFQKGDIAEGYSVSREKKESFPLTVTSAQKNPTAFYLCASSIGIFSYNSPLHFGNGTRLTVT.

The rearrangement links TRBV24-1 to TRBJ2-7, with 8 bases lining up with TRBD1. V trimming: 3 bases; J trimming: 2 bases; junction bases outside the gene matches: 2. The CDR3 length is 14 residues. Germline values: CDR1 KGHDR, CDR2 SFDVKD. In nucleotides, the CDR3 is TGTGCCACCAGTGATCCGGGACAGGCCTACGAGCAGTACTTC. Amino acid sequence: CATSDPGQAYEQYF.

The chain employs TRBV4-1 and TRBJ2-7; a weak D match, TRBD2 (5 bases). CDR1 and CDR2 from the germline V gene are MGHRA and YSYEKL. The length of the CDR3 is 12 residues. Trimming removed 3 bases from V and 5 bases from J, with 8 bases in between. CDR3 region: CASSHEGNEQYF. The CDR3 DNA is TGCGCCAGCAGCCATGAGGGTAACGAGCAGTACTTC.

This clone turned up a few times. The chain carries TRBV19 and TRBJ2-2, with D perhaps TRBD1 or TRBD2 (5 bases each). The CDR3 runs 16 residues. The V end lost 4 bases, the J end lost 7 bases, and 19 bases lay between the germline ends. Germline V gene sequence: CDR1 LNHDA, CDR2 SQIVND (reference sequence). The CDR3 protein is CASSNHRLGTNGELFF. The CDR3 nucleotides are TGTGCCAGTAGTAACCACAGGTTGGGGACGAACGGGGAGCTGTTTTTT.

The J gene is TRBJ2-1, the V gene TRBV3-1 (or the pseudogene TRBV3-2), with 7 bases identical to TRBD1. Germline V gene lookup returns CDR1 LGHDT and CDR2 YNNKEL (reference sequence). This CDR3 is 14 amino acids long. The V gene end was trimmed by 6 bases and the J gene end by 2 bases; junction bases not matched to a gene: 4. The CDR3 loop reads CASSGGQPYNEQFF. In DNA form, the CDR3 reads TGTGCCAGCAGTGGGGGACAGCCCTACAATGAGCAGTTCTTC.

The V gene is TRBV11-2, the J gene TRBJ2-2; D not resolved. The CDR3 has 15 amino acids. Per the germline V gene, CDR1 is SGHAT and CDR2 is FQNNGV. Trimming stripped 5 bases from V and 7 bases from J, with 17 bases between. CDR3 sequence (DNA): TGTGCCAGCAGCCCTTTTACCGGGTCGAGCGGGGAGCTGTTTTTT. Protein sequence: CASSPFTGSSGELFF.

The J gene is TRBJ2-1, the V gene TRBV3-1 (or the pseudogene TRBV3-2); TRBD2 agrees at 7 bases. The CDR3 spans 17 residues. Unmatched junction bases numbered 18, after V lost 4 bases and J lost 9 bases. CDR1 is LGHDT and CDR2 is YNNKEL in the germline V gene (reference sequence). Here the CDR3 DNA reads TGTGCCAGCAGCCCCGGACTAGTGGGGGGGGTAACGGGTGAGCAGTTCTTC. Protein: CASSPGLVGGVTGEQFF.

This chain links TRBV9 with TRBJ1-3; 9 bases map to TRBD1. The CDR3 has 13 residues. V was pared by 4 bases and J by 8 bases, with 4 bases of the junction left unmatched. CDR1 is SGDLS, CDR2 YYNGEE, per germline. This CDR3 is CASSSGQGYTIYF. CDR3 nucleotide sequence: TGTGCCAGCAGCTCGGGACAGGGATACACCATATATTTT. Supplemented by reference TRBV9 and TRBJ1-3, the full variable domain reads DSGVTQTPKHLITATGQRVTLRCSPRSGDLSVYWYQQSLDQGLQFLIQYYNGEERAKGNILERFSAQQFPDLHSELNLSSLELGDSALYFCASSSGQGYTIYFGEGSWLTVV.

This chain joins TRBV19 and TRBJ2-6; D is unresolved. The CDR3 sequence is 16 residues long. Trimming removed 3 bases at V and 0 bases at J, with 9 bases between. The germline gives CDR1 LNHDA, CDR2 SQIVND (reference sequence). The CDR3 DNA reads as TGTGCCAGTAGTATCGGCAGCACCTCTGGGGCCAACGTCCTGACTTTC. Its protein product is CASSIGSTSGANVLTF.

CDR3 sequence reads: CASSGEQGINTF. As DNA, the CDR3 is TGCGCCAGCAGTGGCGAGCAGGGAATTAACACCTTC. The chain joins TRBV10-2 to TRBJ1-2, with a weak D call TRBD1 (5 bases). Trimming left V 4 bases short and J 12 bases short, with 15 bases between. The V gene's germline CDR1 is WSHSY and CDR2 SAAADI. The length of the CDR3 is 12 residues.

Concerning this clone: A read error may produce the germline difference seen at one junction end. The V gene is TRBV15, the J gene TRBJ2-2, with 9 bases matching TRBD1. Germline CDR1 and CDR2: LNHNV and YYDKDF (reference sequence). This CDR3 comprises 13 residues. As DNA, the CDR3 is TGTGCCACCAGCAGATTCAGGGACAGGGACCTGTTTTTT. It codes for CATSRFRDRDLFF.

The rearrangement links TRBV9 to TRBJ2-3; D unclear. Germline V CDR1 and CDR2: SGDLS, YYNGEE. This CDR3 comprises 15 residues. V dropped 0 bases and J dropped 2 bases, with 10 bases sitting between them. The CDR3 nucleotides read TGTGCCAGCAGCGTAGGGGCGGTACTCACAGATACGCAGTATTTT. This gives the protein CASSVGAVLTDTQYF.

The chain employs TRBV10-3 and TRBJ1-5, with D maybe TRBD1 (5 bases). Trimming took 0 bases from V and 2 from J, leaving 11 bases between them. Per germline, CDR1 ENHRY and CDR2 SYGVKD. This CDR3 spans 16 amino acids. This CDR3 is CAISESSGWGNQPQHF. As DNA, the CDR3 is TGTGCCATCAGTGAGTCTTCAGGGTGGGGCAATCAGCCCCAGCATTTT.

This clone came up a few times. This chain joins TRBV6-4 and TRBJ2-3, with a weak D call TRBD2 (6 bases). Germline loops: CDR1 MRHNA, CDR2 SNTAGT. The V end was cut by 7 bases, the J end by 5 bases, with 16 bases between. The CDR3 covers 14 residues. The CDR3 DNA sequence: TGTGCCAGCAAAGGCGGGGAGATAGGAGATACGCAGTATTTT. Translated, it gives CASKGGEIGDTQYF.

The genes are TRBV2 and TRBJ2-3; no clear D gene. This CDR3 spans 14 amino acids. CDR1 is SNHLY and CDR2 is FYNNEI in the germline V gene. Trimming took off 3 bases at V and 1 base at J, with 8 bases between the two ends. This CDR3 reads CASSDRARTDTQYF. CDR3 nucleotides: TGTGCCAGCAGTGATAGGGCCCGCACAGATACGCAGTATTTT.